This is a list of T cell receptor beta chains from one sample in a study of blood T cell repertoires in COVID-19. Only in-frame clones appear in the TCRdb table, and some are missing; sequencing was by immunoSEQ multiplex PCR. The sample carries about 79,000 clones, more than 85% recorded once. The sample taken for sequencing was peripheral blood. The receptor source for this set is a man in his sixties or seventies with active or convalescent COVID-19. Each CDR3 is given with its conserved first and last residue. Only part of the rows carry a size: once, few, many, or a class if the clone is expanded.

clone_size j_call v_call cdr3_aa
- TRBJ1-5 TRBV2 CASSGDTDQPQHF
- TRBJ1-1 TRBV30 CAWSRQGNTEAFF
- TRBJ1-5 TRBV19 CASSTGGGFNQPQHF
- TRBJ1-2 TRBV28 CASSFAGGARNGYTF
once TRBJ1-2 TRBV10-1 CASRGGGYTF
few TRBJ1-6 TRBV10-3 CAISERQGLGRDSPLHF
once TRBJ2-5 TRBV28 CASSRGDRPPQETQYF
once TRBJ1-5 TRBV19 CASSTGQGLGPQHF
- TRBJ2-1 TRBV4-1 CASSQGAGGRRNEQFF
- TRBJ2-1 TRBV9 CASSVTGTEGNEQFF
- TRBJ1-1 TRBV7-9 CASSFQGNTEAFF
- TRBJ2-2 TRBV28 CASSSGTGGTGELFF
- TRBJ2-1 TRBV6-2/TRBV6-3 CASNPRLAAYNEQFF
- TRBJ2-2 TRBV5-1 CASSLDDTTGELFF
- TRBJ2-1 TRBV7-2 CASSRGLFLNEQFF
- TRBJ1-1 TRBV24-1 CATSDPDRESEAFF
- TRBJ1-2 TRBV29-1 CSVLRQAADVYTF
- TRBJ1-2 TRBV27 CASSTRGGGWGYGYTF
- TRBJ1-1 TRBV6-6 CASTPSRDQLNTEAFF
- TRBJ2-7 TRBV10-3 CAISPGLVSEQYF
- TRBJ1-2 TRBV5-4 CASSLDTSYYGYTF
- TRBJ1-3 TRBV28 CASSLGGANPNTIYF
- TRBJ1-4 TRBV2 CASSVEASGEKLFF
- TRBJ2-7 TRBV18 CASSPPSSSGSYEQYF
- TRBJ2-1 TRBV28 CASSLKGQGYGINEQFF
- TRBJ1-5 TRBV6-2/TRBV6-3 CASSPQGPQQPQHF
- TRBJ1-5 TRBV6-2/TRBV6-3 CASSYAEPGQPQHF
- TRBJ2-7 TRBV28 CASLGAYEQYF
once TRBJ2-3 TRBV6-5 CASSYQSGGAADTQYF
- TRBJ2-3 TRBV19 CASSIVGGLAGGRADTQYF
- TRBJ1-5 TRBV28 CASSTDSPYNQPQHF
- TRBJ2-7 TRBV18 CASSQVGTDYEQYF